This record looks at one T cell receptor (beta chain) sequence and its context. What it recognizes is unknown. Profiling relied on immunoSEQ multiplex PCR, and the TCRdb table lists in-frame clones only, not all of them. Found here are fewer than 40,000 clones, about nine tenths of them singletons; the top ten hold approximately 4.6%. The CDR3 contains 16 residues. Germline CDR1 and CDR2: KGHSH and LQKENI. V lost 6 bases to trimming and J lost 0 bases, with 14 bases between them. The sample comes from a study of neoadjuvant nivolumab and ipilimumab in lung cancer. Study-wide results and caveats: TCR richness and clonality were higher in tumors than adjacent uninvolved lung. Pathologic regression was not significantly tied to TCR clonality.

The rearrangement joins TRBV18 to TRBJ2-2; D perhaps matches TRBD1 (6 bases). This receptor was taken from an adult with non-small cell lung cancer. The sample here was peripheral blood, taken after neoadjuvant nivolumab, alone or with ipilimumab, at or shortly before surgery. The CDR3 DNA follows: TGTGCCAGCTCGCAGGGGACACCCACGAACACCGGGGAGCTGTTTTTT. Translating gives CASSQGTPTNTGELFF. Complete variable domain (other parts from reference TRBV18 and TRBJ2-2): NAGVMQNPRHLVRRRGQEARLRCSPMKGHSHVYWYRQLPEEGLKFMVYLQKENIIDESGMPKERFSAEFPKEGPSILRIQQVVRGDSAAYFCASSQGTPTNTGELFFGEGSRLTVL.